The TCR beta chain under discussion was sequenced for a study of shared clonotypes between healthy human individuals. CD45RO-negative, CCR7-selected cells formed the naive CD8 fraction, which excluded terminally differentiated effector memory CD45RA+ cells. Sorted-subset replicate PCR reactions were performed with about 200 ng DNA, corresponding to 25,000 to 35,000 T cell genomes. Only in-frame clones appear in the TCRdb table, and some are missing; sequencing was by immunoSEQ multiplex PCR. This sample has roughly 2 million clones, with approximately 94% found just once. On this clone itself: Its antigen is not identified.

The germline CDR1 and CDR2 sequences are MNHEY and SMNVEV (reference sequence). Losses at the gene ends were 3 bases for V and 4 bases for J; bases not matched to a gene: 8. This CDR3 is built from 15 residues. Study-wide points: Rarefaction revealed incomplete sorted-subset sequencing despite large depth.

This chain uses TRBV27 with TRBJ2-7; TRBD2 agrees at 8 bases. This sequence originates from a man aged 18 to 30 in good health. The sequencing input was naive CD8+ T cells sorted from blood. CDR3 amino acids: CASSFSPREGYEQYF. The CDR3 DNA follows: TGTGCCAGCAGTTTTTCCCCCCGGGAGGGATACGAGCAGTACTTC.